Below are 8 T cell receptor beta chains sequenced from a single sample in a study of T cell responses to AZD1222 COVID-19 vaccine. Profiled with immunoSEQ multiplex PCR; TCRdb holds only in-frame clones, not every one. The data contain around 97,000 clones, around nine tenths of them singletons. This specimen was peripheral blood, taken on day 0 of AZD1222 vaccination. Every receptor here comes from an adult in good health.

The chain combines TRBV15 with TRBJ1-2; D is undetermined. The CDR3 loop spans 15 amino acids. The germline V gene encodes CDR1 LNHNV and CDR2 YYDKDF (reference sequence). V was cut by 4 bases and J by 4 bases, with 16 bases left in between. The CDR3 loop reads CATSTPGTEPYGYTF. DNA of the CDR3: TGTGCCACCAGCACCCCTGGAACAGAGCCCTATGGCTACACCTTC.

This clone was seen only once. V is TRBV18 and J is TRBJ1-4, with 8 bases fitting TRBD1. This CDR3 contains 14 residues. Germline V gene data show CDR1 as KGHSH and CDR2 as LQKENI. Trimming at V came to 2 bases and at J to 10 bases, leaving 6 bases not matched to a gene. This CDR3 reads CASSPEGQVAKLFF. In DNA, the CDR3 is TGTGCCAGCTCACCAGAGGGACAGGTCGCAAAACTGTTTTTT.

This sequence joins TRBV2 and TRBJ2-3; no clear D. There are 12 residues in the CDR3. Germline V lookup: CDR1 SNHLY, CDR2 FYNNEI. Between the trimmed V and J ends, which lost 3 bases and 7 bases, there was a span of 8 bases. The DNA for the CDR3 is TGTGCCAGCAGTGATATATCCTATACGCAGTATTTT. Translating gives CASSDISYTQYF.

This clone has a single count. This chain's CDR3 is CASSPISGSTDTQYF. The CDR3 nucleotides are TGTGCCAGCAGCCCGATAAGTGGTAGCACAGATACGCAGTATTTT. The V gene is TRBV11-2, the J gene TRBJ2-3; no clear D gene. Deletions cut 5 bases from V and 0 bases from J, with 12 bases between. The CDR3 is 15 amino acids. In germline, CDR1 is SGHAT, CDR2 FQNNGV. Combining the CDR3 with reference TRBV11-2 and TRBJ2-3 gives the whole variable domain EAGVAQSPRYKIIEKRQSVAFWCNPISGHATLYWYQQILGQGPKLLIQFQNNGVVDDSQLPKDRFSAERLKGVDSTLKIQPAKLEDSAVYLCASSPISGSTDTQYFGPGTRLTVL.

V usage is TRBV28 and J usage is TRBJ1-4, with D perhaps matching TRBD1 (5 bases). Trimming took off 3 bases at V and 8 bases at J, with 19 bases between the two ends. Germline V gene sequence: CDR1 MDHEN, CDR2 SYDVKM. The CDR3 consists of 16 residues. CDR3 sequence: CASSFPPGAGKEKLFF. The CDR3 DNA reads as TGTGCCAGCAGTTTCCCCCCCGGGGCTGGGAAGGAAAAACTGTTTTTT.

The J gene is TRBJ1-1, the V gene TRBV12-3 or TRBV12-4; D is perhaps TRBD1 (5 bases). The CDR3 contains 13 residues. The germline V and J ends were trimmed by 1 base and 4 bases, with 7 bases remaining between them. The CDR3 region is CASSLDGGTEAFF. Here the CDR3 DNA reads TGTGCCAGCAGTTTAGATGGGGGCACTGAAGCTTTCTTT.

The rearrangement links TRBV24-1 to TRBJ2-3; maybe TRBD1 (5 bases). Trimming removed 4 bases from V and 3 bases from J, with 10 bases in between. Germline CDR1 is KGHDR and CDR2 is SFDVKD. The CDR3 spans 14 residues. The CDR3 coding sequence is TGTGCCACCAGTGAAGGGGCTAGGACAGATACGCAGTATTTT. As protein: CATSEGARTDTQYF.

The CDR3 protein is CATSDGTGGRDWTQYF. For the CDR3, the DNA is TGTGCCACCAGTGATGGGACAGGGGGCAGAGATTGGACGCAGTATTTT. This chain links TRBV24-1 with TRBJ2-3; 12 bases fit TRBD1. The trim removed 3 bases at V and 9 bases at J, leaving 9 bases unmatched. The length of the CDR3 is 16 residues. Looked up from germline, CDR1 is KGHDR and CDR2 is SFDVKD.